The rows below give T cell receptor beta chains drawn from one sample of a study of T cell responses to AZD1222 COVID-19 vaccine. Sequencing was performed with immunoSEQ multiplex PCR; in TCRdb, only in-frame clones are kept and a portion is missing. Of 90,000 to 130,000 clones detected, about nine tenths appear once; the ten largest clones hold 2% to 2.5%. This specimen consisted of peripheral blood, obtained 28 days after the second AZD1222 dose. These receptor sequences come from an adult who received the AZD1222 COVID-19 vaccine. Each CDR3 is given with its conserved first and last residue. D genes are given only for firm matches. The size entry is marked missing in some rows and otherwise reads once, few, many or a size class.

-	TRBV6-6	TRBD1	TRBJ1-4	CASSDHRGGSEKLFF	TGTGCCAGCAGTGACCACAGGGGTGGGAGTGAAAAACTGTTTTTT
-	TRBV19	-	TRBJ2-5	CASSAPGFQETQYF	TGTGCCAGTAGCGCCCCAGGGTTCCAAGAGACCCAGTACTTC
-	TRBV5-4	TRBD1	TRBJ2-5	CASSTRTGGRETQYF	TGTGCCAGCAGCACCAGGACAGGGGGTCGGGAGACCCAGTACTTC
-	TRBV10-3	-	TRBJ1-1	CAITGTGNTEAFF	TGTGCCATCACGGGGACGGGCAACACTGAAGCTTTCTTT
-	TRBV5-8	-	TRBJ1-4	CASSVRQGEKLFF	TGTGCCAGCAGCGTCCGTCAGGGCGAAAAACTGTTTTTT
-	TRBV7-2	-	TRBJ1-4	CASSLTTGLGEKLFF	TGTGCCAGCAGCTTAACAACAGGGTTGGGTGAAAAACTGTTTTTT
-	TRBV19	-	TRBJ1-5	CASSITLYQPQHF	TGTGCCAGTAGTATCACACTTTATCAGCCCCAGCATTTT
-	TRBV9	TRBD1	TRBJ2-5	CASSVGGTGYETQYF	TGTGCCAGCAGCGTAGGGGGGACAGGGTATGAGACCCAGTACTTC
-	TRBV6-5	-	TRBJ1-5	CASAYRANNQPQHF	TGTGCCAGCGCCTACCGGGCTAACAATCAGCCCCAGCATTTT
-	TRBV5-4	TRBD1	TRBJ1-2	CASSLSPGQGNYGYTF	TGTGCCAGCAGCTTGAGTCCGGGACAGGGGAACTATGGCTACACCTTC
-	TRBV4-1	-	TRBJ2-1	CASSQDPPVSRVKNEQFF	TGCGCCAGCAGCCAAGACCCCCCCGTATCTAGGGTGAAAAATGAGCAGTTCTTC
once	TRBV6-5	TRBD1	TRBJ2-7	CASSPDRGSLYEQYF	TGTGCCAGCAGCCCGGACAGGGGCTCCCTCTACGAGCAGTACTTC
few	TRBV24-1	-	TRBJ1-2	CATSDATGDGGYTF	TGTGCCACCAGTGATGCGACGGGGGACGGAGGCTACACCTTC
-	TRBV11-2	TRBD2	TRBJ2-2	CASSLSGGAFGELFF	TGTGCCAGCAGCCTTAGCGGGGGGGCGTTCGGGGAGCTGTTTTTT
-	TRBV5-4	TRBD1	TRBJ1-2	CASSLVGTGFNGYTF	TGTGCCAGCAGCTTGGTGGGGACAGGGTTCAATGGCTACACCTTC
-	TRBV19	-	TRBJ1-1	CASSTVNTEAFF	TGTGCCAGTAGCACAGTGAACACTGAAGCTTTCTTT
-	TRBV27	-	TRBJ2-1	CASRPGGPNEQFF	TGTGCCAGCAGACCCGGGGGTCCGAATGAGCAGTTCTTC
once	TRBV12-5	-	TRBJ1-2	CASGLGRPHYGYTF	TGTGCTAGTGGTTTAGGACGGCCCCACTATGGCTACACCTTC
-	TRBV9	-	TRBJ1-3	CASSGEVSGNTIYF	TGTGCCAGCAGCGGAGAAGTCTCTGGAAACACCATATATTTT
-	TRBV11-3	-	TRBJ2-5	CASSSQGQETQYF	TGTGCCAGCAGCTCCCAAGGACAAGAGACCCAGTACTTC
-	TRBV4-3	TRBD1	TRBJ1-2	CASSRALDRAHGYTF	TGCGCCAGCAGCCGCGCCCTCGACAGGGCCCATGGCTACACCTTC
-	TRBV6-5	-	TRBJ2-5	CASSLWSETQYF	TGTGCCAGCAGTTTGTGGTCAGAGACCCAGTACTTC
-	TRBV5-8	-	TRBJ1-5	CASSSRVAGQPQHF	TGTGCCAGCAGCTCCCGGGTCGCGGGACAGCCCCAGCATTTT
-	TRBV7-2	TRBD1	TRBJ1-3	CASRLGKQGVAGNTIYF	TGTGCCAGCAGGCTAGGGAAACAGGGGGTGGCTGGAAACACCATATATTTT
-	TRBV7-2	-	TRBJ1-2	CASSLLTNLNYGYTF	TGTGCCAGCAGCTTATTAACCAACCTTAACTATGGCTACACCTTC
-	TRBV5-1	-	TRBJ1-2	CASSLSTGTYGYTF	TGCGCCAGCAGCTTGTCGACGGGAACCTATGGCTACACCTTC
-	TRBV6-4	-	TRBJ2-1	CASSKYGQTYNEQFF	TGTGCCAGCTCCAAGTATGGCCAAACCTACAATGAGCAGTTCTTC
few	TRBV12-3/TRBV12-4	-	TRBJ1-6	CASSLAQGSPLHF	TGTGCCAGCAGTTTAGCGCAGGGGTCACCCCTCCACTTT
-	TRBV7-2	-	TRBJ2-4	CASSLGFGQYHIQYF	TGTGCCAGCAGCTTAGGGTTCGGACAGTATCACATTCAGTACTTC
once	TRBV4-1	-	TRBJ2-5	CASSPPQGETQYF	TGCGCCAGCAGCCCCCCCCAGGGAGAGACCCAGTACTTC
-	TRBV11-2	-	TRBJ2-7	CASSLDGGEQYF	TGTGCCAGCAGCTTAGATGGTGGGGAGCAGTACTTC
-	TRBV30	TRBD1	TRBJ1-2	CAWSVLIGGMSGYTF	TGTGCCTGGAGTGTACTCATAGGGGGCATGAGTGGCTACACCTTC
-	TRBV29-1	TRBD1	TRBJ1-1	CSVVGQGAGEAFF	TGCAGCGTTGTGGGGCAGGGGGCGGGTGAAGCTTTCTTT
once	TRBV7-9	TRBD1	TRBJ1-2	CASSSSGQGADGYTF	TGTGCCAGCAGCTCATCAGGGCAGGGGGCTGATGGCTACACCTTC
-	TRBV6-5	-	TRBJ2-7	CASSTGQIYEQYF	TGTGCCAGCAGTACCGGACAGATATACGAGCAGTACTTC